The 15 T cell receptor beta chains below were found in one sample sequenced in a study of graft-versus-host responses after intestinal transplantation. Clones were sequenced by immunoSEQ multiplex PCR, and TCRdb holds only the in-frame ones, with some missing. The sample has roughly 25,000 clones; roughly four fifths are singletons. What these receptors recognize is not known. This sample comprised unstimulated CD8+ T cells sorted from spleen or lymph node cells, obtained before transplant. These TCRs come from a human donor who was the organ donor for an intestinal transplant.

The chain combines TRBV5-4 with TRBJ2-3; a weak D match, TRBD1 (5 bases). The length of the CDR3 is 17 residues. V was trimmed by 1 base and J by 2 bases, leaving 17 bases between them. Germline V gene lookup returns CDR1 SGHNT and CDR2 YYREEE (reference sequence). CDR3 residues: CASSLSSLAGPTDTQYF. CDR3 nucleotides: TGTGCCAGCAGCTTGTCGTCTTTGGCAGGGCCCACAGATACGCAGTATTTT.

The rearrangement links TRBV4-1 to TRBJ2-1; 7 bases match TRBD2. Germline V CDR1 and CDR2: MGHRA, YSYEKL. J gave up 4 bases and V 4 bases, and 7 bases lay outside the gene matches. The CDR3 extends over 15 amino acids. CDR3 amino acids: CASSPREEGYNEQFF. CDR3 nucleotides: TGCGCCAGCAGCCCTCGGGAGGAGGGGTACAATGAGCAGTTCTTC.

CDR3 DNA: TGCGCCAGCAGCCAATTTAAAGGGTTTAACTATGGCTACACCTTC. This encodes CASSQFKGFNYGYTF. V gene TRBV4-3 combines with J gene TRBJ1-2, with D unclear. V lost 2 bases and J 1 base, leaving 11 bases between the germline ends. The CDR3 totals 15 residues. Germline V lookup: CDR1 LGHNA, CDR2 YSLEER.

This chain connects TRBV6-5 to TRBJ2-7, with TRBD2 matching 8 bases. CDR1 is MNHEY and CDR2 is SVGAGI in the germline V gene. V lost 5 bases and J lost 0; bases outside the gene matches: 6. CDR3 length: 15 amino acids. The CDR3 region has the DNA TGTGCCAGCAGTAATAGCGGGGACGGCTCCTACGAGCAGTACTTC. Protein product: CASSNSGDGSYEQYF.

The rearrangement joins TRBV7-2 to TRBJ1-2; no definite D call. Looked up from germline, CDR1 is SGHTA and CDR2 is FQGNSA. CDR3 length equals 15 residues. V gave up 3 bases and J gave up 3 bases, with 14 bases separating them. For the CDR3, the DNA is TGTGCCAGCAGCTTTGTCCCGGGAACTTACTATGGCTACACCTTC. It encodes CASSFVPGTYYGYTF.

This clone occurred a few times. The chain is built from TRBV27 and TRBJ2-1; either TRBD1 or TRBD2 may supply D (6 bases each). From germline, CDR1 is MNHEY and CDR2 SMNVEV (reference sequence). CDR3 length: 15 amino acids. V was clipped by 3 bases and J by 9 bases, with 18 bases between them. CDR3 in amino acids: CASSLGGQPPGEQFF. CDR3 in DNA: TGTGCCAGCAGTTTGGGGGGCCAACCTCCAGGTGAGCAGTTCTTC.

V usage is TRBV30 and J usage is TRBJ2-7; either TRBD1 or TRBD2 may supply D (5 bases each). V was shortened by 0 bases and J by 4 bases, with 13 bases between the two germline ends. The CDR3 extends over 14 amino acids. CDR1 is GTSNPN, CDR2 SVGIG, per germline (reference sequence). CDR3 residues: CAWSVRRDPYEQYF. In DNA, the CDR3 is TGTGCCTGGAGTGTACGCAGGGACCCTTACGAGCAGTACTTC.

V gene TRBV7-9 combines with J gene TRBJ1-6; 8 nucleotides line up with TRBD1. The CDR3 sequence is 17 residues long. V dropped 5 bases and J dropped 5; count of bases not matched to a gene: 11. Germline values: CDR1 SEHNR, CDR2 FQNEAQ (reference sequence). This CDR3 reads CASSPLAGGRNNSPLHF. The DNA of the CDR3 is TGTGCCAGCAGCCCCCTGGCAGGGGGCAGGAATAATTCACCCCTCCACTTT.

The chain joins TRBV19 to TRBJ2-7; 10 positions agree with TRBD1. Looked up from germline, CDR1 is LNHDA and CDR2 is SQIVND (reference sequence). The CDR3 consists of 15 residues. After removal of 5 bases from V and 2 bases from J, the junction contained 6 bases not matched to a gene. CDR3 in amino acids: CASSQPGQGTYEQYF. The CDR3 nucleotides are TGTGCCAGTAGTCAACCGGGACAGGGGACCTACGAGCAGTACTTC.

The rearrangement links TRBV6-1 to TRBJ2-3; 8 nucleotides align to TRBD2. Germline V gene data show CDR1 as MNHNS and CDR2 as SASEGT. This CDR3 spans 15 amino acids. With 5 bases clipped from V and 3 bases from J, the junction kept 7 bases outside the gene matches. The CDR3 nucleotides are TGTGCCAGCAGTCCCTGGACTAGCAGGACAGATACGCAGTATTTT. Protein product: CASSPWTSRTDTQYF.

This chain joins TRBV2 and TRBJ2-3, with a tentative D call TRBD1 (5 bases). Germline CDR1 and CDR2: SNHLY and FYNNEI. V lost 4 bases to trimming and J lost 4 bases, with 12 bases between them. The CDR3 has 14 amino acids. Here the CDR3 reads CASSATVNADTQYF. The CDR3 coding sequence is TGTGCCAGCAGTGCGACAGTGAACGCAGATACGCAGTATTTT.

The chain has TRBV9 and TRBJ2-1, with TRBD2 matching over 9 bases. With 3 bases clipped from V and 4 bases from J, the junction kept 8 bases outside the gene matches. Germline CDR1 is SGDLS and CDR2 is YYNGEE. There are 16 residues in the CDR3. The CDR3 reads CASSERGGVRYNEQFF. CDR3 DNA: TGTGCCAGCAGCGAACGCGGGGGGGTGAGGTACAATGAGCAGTTCTTC.

This rearrangement joins TRBV4-1 to TRBJ2-7; no clear D gene. The CDR3 is made up of 14 amino acids. V lost 4 bases, J lost 3 bases, and 13 bases lay in between. The V gene's germline CDR1 is MGHRA and CDR2 YSYEKL. The CDR3 loop reads CASSPNWGNYEQYF. DNA for the CDR3: TGCGCCAGCAGCCCCAACTGGGGAAACTACGAGCAGTACTTC.

CDR3 region: CASSFTGSYTEAFF. The CDR3 region has the DNA TGTGCCAGCAGTTTCACAGGGAGTTACACTGAAGCTTTCTTT. The rearrangement links TRBV27 to TRBJ1-1; maybe TRBD1 (6 bases). The germline gives CDR1 MNHEY, CDR2 SMNVEV (reference sequence). Trimming removed 3 bases from V and 3 bases from J, with 11 bases in between. The CDR3 runs 14 residues.

This chain connects TRBV4-1 to TRBJ2-1; 13 bases agree with TRBD2. Trimming removed 4 bases from V and 4 bases from J; junction bases left unmatched: 7. The germline CDR1 and CDR2 sequences are MGHRA and YSYEKL. The CDR3 spans 17 residues. In DNA form, the CDR3 reads TGCGCCAGCAGCCCAAGCCCGGGACTAGCGGGGTACAATGAGCAGTTCTTC. This translates into CASSPSPGLAGYNEQFF.